These T cell receptor beta chains were read from a single sample in a study of cytomegalovirus exposure and HLA in healthy donors. Assay used: immunoSEQ multiplex PCR; TCRdb lists only in-frame clones, some missing. This table has about 190,000 clones, less than 85% appearing once. Sequencing was performed on PBMCs. These receptors came from a man aged 25-45 years in good health and CMV-seropositive. Both conserved end residues are part of each CDR3. D genes are given only for firm matches. Clone size appears in some rows only: once, few, many, or a class for an expanded clone.

d_gene: TRBD2
v_gene: TRBV7-8
abundance: .
j_gene: TRBJ2-2
CDR3nt: TGTGCCAGCAGCTTAGGTGCGGCGGGGGGGGATCACGGGGAGCTGTTTTTT
CDR3aa: CASSLGAAGGDHGELFF

d_gene: .
v_gene: TRBV2
abundance: .
j_gene: TRBJ2-5
CDR3nt: TGTGCCAGCCTCCCGACTCCGGAGGAAGAGACCCAGTACTTC
CDR3aa: CASLPTPEEETQYF

d_gene: TRBD1
v_gene: TRBV18
abundance: .
j_gene: TRBJ2-7
CDR3nt: TGTGCCAGCTCACCCGGGACAGGGGGATACGAGCAGTACTTC
CDR3aa: CASSPGTGGYEQYF

d_gene: .
v_gene: TRBV28
abundance: .
j_gene: TRBJ2-1
CDR3nt: TGTGCCAGCAGTTTCGCCGACAAAGTGGGTGAGCAGTTCTTC
CDR3aa: CASSFADKVGEQFF

d_gene: .
v_gene: TRBV6-1
abundance: .
j_gene: TRBJ1-1
CDR3nt: TGTGCCAGCAGTTCCGGCCGGGGTGAAGCTTTCTTT
CDR3aa: CASSSGRGEAFF

d_gene: TRBD1
v_gene: TRBV5-1
abundance: many
j_gene: TRBJ2-1
CDR3nt: TGTGCCAGCAGCTTGGGGGACAGGGCCTACAATGAGCAGTTCTTC
CDR3aa: CASSLGDRAYNEQFF

d_gene: .
v_gene: TRBV7-2
abundance: .
j_gene: TRBJ1-1
CDR3nt: TGTGCCAGCAGCCCTCAGGGAGGCACTGAAGCTTTCTTT
CDR3aa: CASSPQGGTEAFF

d_gene: TRBD1
v_gene: TRBV7-2
abundance: .
j_gene: TRBJ2-5
CDR3nt: TGTGCCAGCAGCCCTAGACAGGGAAAGAGCGAGACCCAGTACTTC
CDR3aa: CASSPRQGKSETQYF

d_gene: .
v_gene: TRBV7-8
abundance: .
j_gene: TRBJ2-3
CDR3nt: TGTGCCAGCAGCTTAGGGGGAGTAGAGAATACGCAGTATTTT
CDR3aa: CASSLGGVENTQYF

d_gene: .
v_gene: TRBV30
abundance: .
j_gene: TRBJ2-3
CDR3nt: TGTGCCTGGAACGGGGGCACAGATACGCAGTATTTT
CDR3aa: CAWNGGTDTQYF

d_gene: TRBD1
v_gene: TRBV9
abundance: .
j_gene: TRBJ2-1
CDR3nt: TGTGCCAGCAGCCCCAACCTCGACAGGGGTCTAGGGCAGTTCTTC
CDR3aa: CASSPNLDRGLGQFF

d_gene: .
v_gene: TRBV5-5
abundance: few
j_gene: TRBJ1-2
CDR3nt: TGTGCCAGCAGCTTGGGTCCAGTCGACTATGGCTACACCTTC
CDR3aa: CASSLGPVDYGYTF

d_gene: .
v_gene: TRBV2
abundance: .
j_gene: TRBJ1-6
CDR3nt: TGTGCCAGCAGCCAAGCGGGGGCAGGGAATTCACCCCTCCACTTT
CDR3aa: CASSQAGAGNSPLHF

d_gene: .
v_gene: TRBV6-6
abundance: .
j_gene: TRBJ2-1
CDR3nt: TGTGCCAGCAGTTACTCGAGCGGCGGTGAGCAGTTCTTC
CDR3aa: CASSYSSGGEQFF

d_gene: TRBD2
v_gene: TRBV7-8
abundance: few
j_gene: TRBJ2-7
CDR3nt: TGTGCCAGCAGCTTTGGCGGGAGCTCCTACGAGCAGTACTTC
CDR3aa: CASSFGGSSYEQYF

d_gene: .
v_gene: TRBV6-5
abundance: .
j_gene: TRBJ1-1
CDR3nt: TGTGCCAGCAGTCGCAGGGGCGGCTGGAACACTGAAGCTTTCTTT
CDR3aa: CASSRRGGWNTEAFF

d_gene: .
v_gene: TRBV2
abundance: .
j_gene: TRBJ1-1
CDR3nt: TGTGCCAGCAGTGAACAGGGTAACACTGAAGCTTTCTTT
CDR3aa: CASSEQGNTEAFF

d_gene: .
v_gene: TRBV5-1
abundance: .
j_gene: TRBJ1-5
CDR3nt: TGCGCCAGCAAGACAGGTCAGCCCCAGCATTTT
CDR3aa: CASKTGQPQHF

d_gene: .
v_gene: TRBV9
abundance: .
j_gene: TRBJ2-3
CDR3nt: TGTGCCAGCACCGATCCGGGACTAGATACGCAGTATTTT
CDR3aa: CASTDPGLDTQYF

d_gene: .
v_gene: TRBV2
abundance: few
j_gene: TRBJ2-7
CDR3nt: TGTGCCAGCAGTGAATTCAGTACCTACGAGCAGTACTTC
CDR3aa: CASSEFSTYEQYF

d_gene: .
v_gene: TRBV7-7
abundance: once
j_gene: TRBJ2-7
CDR3nt: TGTGCTAGCAGCTTCTCGTTGGGGGCCGGGGAGCAGTACTTC
CDR3aa: CASSFSLGAGEQYF

d_gene: TRBD2
v_gene: TRBV5-1
abundance: .
j_gene: TRBJ2-3
CDR3nt: TGCGCCAGCTGGGCGGGAGTCACAGATACGCAGTATTTT
CDR3aa: CASWAGVTDTQYF

d_gene: .
v_gene: TRBV5-1
abundance: .
j_gene: TRBJ1-2
CDR3nt: TGCGCCAGCAGCTTGGCCCCAACGGAGGGCTACACCTTC
CDR3aa: CASSLAPTEGYTF

d_gene: TRBD1
v_gene: TRBV7-9
abundance: few
j_gene: TRBJ1-5
CDR3nt: TGTGCCAGCAGCGTGTCGGGACAGGAACGCAATCAGCCCCAGCATTTT
CDR3aa: CASSVSGQERNQPQHF

d_gene: .
v_gene: TRBV10-3
abundance: once
j_gene: TRBJ2-7
CDR3nt: TGTGCCATCAGACCTCGCCCGGGAACAGTTCTCTCCCAAACCTACGAGCAGTACTTC
CDR3aa: CAIRPRPGTVLSQTYEQYF

d_gene: .
v_gene: TRBV11-3
abundance: .
j_gene: TRBJ2-2
CDR3nt: TGTGCCAGCAGCCTCGGGACAACGAACACCGGGGAGCTGTTTTTT
CDR3aa: CASSLGTTNTGELFF

d_gene: .
v_gene: TRBV5-4
abundance: .
j_gene: TRBJ1-1
CDR3nt: TGTGCCAGCAGCTTTAGGAGGGGCCCCACTGAAGCTTTCTTT
CDR3aa: CASSFRRGPTEAFF

d_gene: TRBD2
v_gene: TRBV7-9
abundance: .
j_gene: TRBJ2-5
CDR3nt: TGTGCCAGCAGCCTTAGCGGGGAACCTCAAGAGACCCAGTACTTC
CDR3aa: CASSLSGEPQETQYF

d_gene: .
v_gene: TRBV27
abundance: .
j_gene: TRBJ2-7
CDR3nt: TGTGCCAGCATGAAGCATGGAGCCGGAATTGGCGAGCAGTACTTC
CDR3aa: CASMKHGAGIGEQYF

d_gene: .
v_gene: TRBV9
abundance: once
j_gene: TRBJ1-2
CDR3nt: TGTGCCAGCAGCGTGGCGGGGGGTAACTATGGCTACACCTTC
CDR3aa: CASSVAGGNYGYTF

d_gene: TRBD1
v_gene: TRBV15
abundance: .
j_gene: TRBJ1-2
CDR3nt: TGTGCCACCGGGGACAGCCGGAACTATGGCTACACCTTC
CDR3aa: CATGDSRNYGYTF

d_gene: .
v_gene: TRBV19
abundance: .
j_gene: TRBJ1-1
CDR3nt: TGTGCCAGTACCCGGGAAGGCATGAACACTGAAGCTTTCTTT
CDR3aa: CASTREGMNTEAFF

d_gene: TRBD1
v_gene: TRBV7-2
abundance: once
j_gene: TRBJ2-7
CDR3nt: TGTGCCAGCACCAGGACAGGTGGAAGCTCCTACGAGCAGTACTTC
CDR3aa: CASTRTGGSSYEQYF